The 11 T cell receptor beta chains given below trace back to one sample, sequenced in a study of control samples from healthy donors and cancer patients. Some clones are missing from TCRdb's copy, which holds only in-frame ones; the method was immunoSEQ multiplex PCR. The table records around 51,000 clones, 80% of them present only once. Sequencing input: blood. The origin of the receptors is a man between 65 and 85 years old in good health.

The V gene is TRBV6-7, the J gene TRBJ1-6; the D gene is possibly TRBD1 (6 bases). TRBV6-7 is noted as an ORF with a role that remains uncertain. The CDR3 spans 12 residues. The V end lost 2 bases, the J end lost 14 bases, and 10 bases lay between the germline ends. DNA for the CDR3: TGTGCCAGCAGTTACGGGGGGGCTACCCTCCACTTT. Its protein is CASSYGGATLHF.

V usage is TRBV27 and J usage is TRBJ2-1; a weak D match, TRBD1 (6 bases). From germline, CDR1 is MNHEY and CDR2 SMNVEV (reference sequence). V gave up 6 bases and J gave up 9 bases, with 33 bases separating them. This CDR3 spans 19 amino acids. The CDR3 DNA sequence: TGTGCCAGCAGCCCCCCTTGGGGGCAGGGGTTAAGTAAGGACGTTGAGCAGTTCTTC. Translation gives CASSPPWGQGLSKDVEQFF.

The gene calls are TRBV9 and TRBJ2-1; tentative D call: TRBD2 (7 bases). CDR1 is SGDLS, CDR2 YYNGEE, per germline. Trimming took 0 bases from V and 7 from J, leaving 11 bases between them. The CDR3 length is 14 residues. The CDR3 region is CASSVAGGVNEQFF. In DNA, the CDR3 is TGTGCCAGCAGCGTAGCGGGGGGCGTGAATGAGCAGTTCTTC.

The chain links TRBV5-1 to TRBJ2-1; 9 bases agree with TRBD1. Germline trimming cut 2 bases from V and 2 bases from J; bases unmatched to any gene: 2. The CDR3 is 15 amino acids. The germline V gene has CDR1 SGHRS and CDR2 YFSETQ. The CDR3 nucleotides are TGCGCCAGCAGCTTAACAGGGGGCCCCTACAATGAGCAGTTCTTC. As protein: CASSLTGGPYNEQFF.

This clone was detected only a few times. The chain joins TRBV5-1 to TRBJ2-1; D unresolved. Per the germline V gene, CDR1 is SGHRS and CDR2 is YFSETQ. V lost 0 bases, J lost 4 bases, and 8 bases lay in between. The CDR3 consists of 14 residues. This CDR3 is CASSLVGAYNEQFF. The CDR3 bases are TGCGCCAGCAGCTTGGTTGGAGCTTACAATGAGCAGTTCTTC.

The chain couples TRBV4-1 to TRBJ2-7, with a tentative D call TRBD2 (6 bases). Trimming left V 4 bases short and J 2 bases short, with 15 bases between. The CDR3 runs 15 residues. Germline V lookup: CDR1 MGHRA, CDR2 YSYEKL. This CDR3 is CASSLGGTSAYEQYF. CDR3 in DNA: TGCGCCAGCAGCCTAGGCGGGACCTCTGCCTACGAGCAGTACTTC.

This clone was counted between two and nine times. The J gene is TRBJ1-5, the V gene TRBV28; D is perhaps TRBD1 (6 bases). The germline V and J ends were trimmed by 9 bases and 4 bases, with 16 bases remaining between them. This CDR3 is 14 amino acids long. Germline-derived CDR1 and CDR2 are MDHEN and SYDVKM. The CDR3 is CASSEGGPNQPQHF. Here the CDR3 DNA reads TGTGCCAGTAGTGAAGGGGGGCCAAATCAGCCCCAGCATTTT.

The chain has TRBV11-2 and TRBJ1-1; D unresolved. The CDR3 consists of 16 residues. Germline V gives CDR1 SGHAT, CDR2 FQNNGV. V dropped 5 bases and J dropped 4 bases, with 20 bases sitting between them. CDR3 nucleotide sequence: TGTGCCAGCAGCCCTTGGATTTTCGGATTTCCCACTGAAGCTTTCTTT. Protein product: CASSPWIFGFPTEAFF.

The chain carries TRBV6-6 and TRBJ2-1, with a possible D match to TRBD1 (5 bases). This CDR3 spans 12 amino acids. The V end was cut by 11 bases, the J end by 6 bases, with 14 bases between. Germline lookup yields CDR1 MNHNY and CDR2 SVGAGI (reference sequence). The CDR3 DNA reads as TGTGCCTCCGTGCAGGGTGGCAATGAGCAGTTCTTC. It encodes CASVQGGNEQFF.

J is TRBJ1-2 and V is TRBV9, with TRBD1 as a possible D gene (6 bases). Trimming took off 4 bases at V and 8 bases at J, with 18 bases between the two ends. This CDR3 has 14 amino acids. Germline values: CDR1 SGDLS, CDR2 YYNGEE. The DNA of the CDR3 is TGTGCCAGCAGCACAACAATTGGGGGCGCCGGCTACACCTTC. Encoded protein: CASSTTIGGAGYTF.

This chain uses TRBV28 with TRBJ1-2; perhaps TRBD1 as D (6 bases). Trimming removed 2 bases at V and 4 bases at J, with 14 bases between. Germline assignment: CDR1 MDHEN and CDR2 SYDVKM. The CDR3 consists of 15 residues. The CDR3 DNA is TGTGCCAGCAGTTTAAGTATTGGACAGAGCTATGGCTACACCTTC. Protein product: CASSLSIGQSYGYTF.